Each of the 15 T cell receptor beta chains below was sequenced from the same sample in a study of T-cell memory formation after mild COVID-19. MiXCR, run by TCRdb on the 5' RACE reads, gives a single entry per CDR3 protein. The table shows about 130,000 distinct CDR3 sequences, with approximately 15% occurring only once. Sequenced material: PBMCs or a T cell subset sorted from them (not recorded which). These receptors were collected from a man aged 18 to 30 who had mild COVID-19 (a few samples of this study predate the infection). Cell type and time point are not known.

This clonotype was detected only a few times. The J gene is TRBJ2-3, the V gene TRBV5-1; 9 bases are shared with TRBD2. V shed 2 bases and J 0 bases; nucleotides not matched to a gene: 7. Germline loops: CDR1 SGHRS, CDR2 YFSETQ. This CDR3 region has 17 residues. The CDR3: CASSFLAGHASTDTQYF. The CDR3 nucleotides read TGCGCCAGCAGCTTCCTAGCGGGGCACGCTAGCACAGATACGCAGTATTTT.

V gene TRBV24-1 combines with J gene TRBJ1-1; tentatively, D is TRBD1 (6 bases). V lost 3 bases and J 7 bases, leaving 8 bases between the germline ends. The germline CDR1 and CDR2 sequences are KGHDR and SFDVKD. The CDR3 runs to 12 residues. The CDR3 bases are TGTGCCACCAGTGATGGACAGAGTGAAGCTTTCTTT. Amino acids: CATSDGQSEAFF.

This clonotype was seen more than once but under ten times. The J gene is TRBJ2-2, the V gene TRBV6-5; TRBD1 agrees at 9 bases. Germline V gene data show CDR1 as MNHEY and CDR2 as SVGAGI. The CDR3 covers 15 residues. V lost 8 bases and J lost 4; bases outside the gene matches: 8. The CDR3 region has the DNA TGTGCCAGCCGGTGGACAGGGGTTGCCACCGGGGAGCTGTTTTTT. Protein product: CASRWTGVATGELFF.

This clonotype was seen more than once but under ten times. The chain recombines TRBV5-1 with TRBJ2-1; D is unresolved. The CDR3 is 13 residues long. Germline assignment: CDR1 SGHRS and CDR2 YFSETQ. Trimming stripped 3 bases from V and 7 bases from J, with 11 bases between. DNA for the CDR3: TGCGCCAGCAGCTCCCCATTTATGAATGAGCAGTTCTTC. This sequence encodes CASSSPFMNEQFF.

This rearrangement joins TRBV12-3 or TRBV12-4 to TRBJ2-4, with TRBD1 matching over 7 bases. The J segment lost 1 base and the V segment lost 8 bases, leaving 5 bases of the junction unmatched. The CDR3 is 14 amino acids. The CDR3 region has the DNA TGTGCCAGCTTGCGACAGGGCGCCAAAAACATTCAGTACTTC. Its translation: CASLRQGAKNIQYF.

The chain has TRBV11-2 and TRBJ1-1, with 8 nucleotides matching TRBD1. This CDR3 is built from 15 residues. CDR1 is SGHAT, CDR2 FQNNGV, per germline. V shed 1 base, J shed 2 bases, and the junction held 3 bases outside the gene matches. The CDR3 DNA follows: TGTGCCAGCAGCTTAGGCGGGACAGGTAACACTGAAGCTTTCTTT. Amino acids: CASSLGGTGNTEAFF.

CDR3 nucleotide sequence: TGCGCCAGCAGCTTGAATAGCGGGGGGGCCCGGGGGACAGATACGCAGTATTTT. Its translation is CASSLNSGGARGTDTQYF. The chain uses TRBV5-1 and TRBJ2-3; TRBD2 agrees at 11 bases. The J segment lost 3 bases and the V segment lost 1 base, leaving 10 bases of the junction unmatched. Germline values: CDR1 SGHRS, CDR2 YFSETQ. The CDR3 consists of 18 residues.

This clonotype was detected only a few times. The V call is TRBV25-1, the J call TRBJ1-2; D remains unclear. Germline V CDR1 and CDR2: MGHDK, SYGVNS. CDR3 length: 13 residues. Trimming left V 2 bases short and J 5 bases short, with 9 bases between. The CDR3 nucleotides read TGTGCCAGCAGTGAAGCAGACCTTTATGGCTACACCTTC. Its translation: CASSEADLYGYTF.

This clonotype was recorded a few times. The chain has TRBV10-3 and TRBJ2-3; 9 nucleotides align to TRBD2. There are 16 residues in the CDR3. Germline V gene sequence: CDR1 ENHRY, CDR2 SYGVKD. The J segment lost 5 bases and the V segment lost 3 bases, leaving 9 bases of the junction unmatched. CDR3 residues: CAISDRGAAGGDTQYF. The DNA of the CDR3 is TGTGCCATCAGTGACCGCGGTGCAGCGGGGGGAGATACGCAGTATTTT.

As DNA, the CDR3 is TGTGCCAGCAGTGCCGGTCGGGCTCGCTATGGCTACACCTTC. It encodes CASSAGRARYGYTF. The chain uses TRBV12-3 or TRBV12-4 and TRBJ1-2; D not certain. Deletions cut 5 bases from V and 4 bases from J, with 14 bases between. This CDR3 contains 14 residues.

The V gene is TRBV20-1, the J gene TRBJ2-7, with D maybe TRBD2 (6 bases). The CDR3 sequence is 14 residues long. Trimming removed 6 bases at V and 0 bases at J, with 15 bases between. Germline V gene data show CDR1 as DFQATT and CDR2 as SNEGSKA (reference sequence). This CDR3 reads CSAPDPGSSYEQYF. In nucleotides, the CDR3 is TGCAGTGCCCCGGACCCCGGGAGCTCCTACGAGCAGTACTTC.

The rearrangement uses TRBV7-2 and TRBJ1-2; D unresolved. The V gene's germline CDR1 is SGHTA and CDR2 FQGNSA. The CDR3 runs to 16 residues. V gave up 4 bases and J gave up 5 bases, with 20 bases separating them. The CDR3 DNA reads as TGTGCCAGCAGCTCCGCACGGACCGGCCCTGGGTATGGCTACACCTTC. As protein: CASSSARTGPGYGYTF.

In this sample, this clonotype turned up a few times. V gene TRBV27 combines with J gene TRBJ2-3; D may correspond to TRBD1 or TRBD2 (6 bases each). The germline gives CDR1 MNHEY, CDR2 SMNVEV (reference sequence). V lost 0 bases, J lost 2 bases, and 15 bases lay in between. CDR3 length equals 17 residues. The CDR3 loop is CASSLSVTGAYTDTQYF. The CDR3 bases are TGTGCCAGCAGTTTATCGGTCACGGGGGCCTACACAGATACGCAGTATTTT.

The gene calls are TRBV7-8 and TRBJ1-5, with TRBD1 as a possible D gene (5 bases). V was trimmed by 5 bases and J by 3 bases, leaving 14 bases between them. The CDR3 totals 15 residues. Germline V gene sequence: CDR1 SGHVS, CDR2 FQNEAQ. DNA for the CDR3: TGTGCCAGCAGCCGCAGGGATGGGAACAATCAGCCCCAGCATTTT. This codes for CASSRRDGNNQPQHF.

There are a few counts of this clonotype. The V and J genes are TRBV5-1 and TRBJ1-1; D might be TRBD1 (5 bases). V was trimmed by 2 bases and J by 3 bases, leaving 8 bases between them. There are 13 residues in the CDR3. Germline V lookup: CDR1 SGHRS, CDR2 YFSETQ. The CDR3 sequence is CASSFGADTEAFF. The CDR3 coding sequence is TGCGCCAGCAGCTTCGGGGCAGACACTGAAGCTTTCTTT.